Given below is one TCR beta chain in context. Its specificity is unknown. Every single donor gave one heparinised blood draw, and these averaged about 120 mL. The source of the sample is a study of beta chain features in type 1 diabetes. Study-level results: Junctions at VDJ sites from type 1 diabetes patients had fewer insertions and more deletions.

Germline CDR1 is MGHDK and CDR2 is SYGVNS. Trimming pared 7 bases from V and 2 bases from J, leaving 9 bases between. This CDR3 spans 13 amino acids. Of the isolated RNA, all was reverse transcribed, and so the sequenced material was expressed TCRB transcripts. The protocol was immunoSEQ multiplex PCR, while the TCRdb copy is restricted to in-frame clones and leaves out a portion. The profile covers 150,000 to 190,000 clones, with approximately 12% appearing a single time and roughly 1.9% taken by the ten largest. Sequenced input: central memory CD4+ T cells from blood. This clonotype originated in a man younger than 35 in good health. The chain has TRBV25-1 and TRBJ2-1; D is uncertain. The CDR3 is CASNGPTYNEQFF. CDR3 DNA sequence: TGTGCCAGCAATGGGCCTACCTACAATGAGCAGTTCTTC.